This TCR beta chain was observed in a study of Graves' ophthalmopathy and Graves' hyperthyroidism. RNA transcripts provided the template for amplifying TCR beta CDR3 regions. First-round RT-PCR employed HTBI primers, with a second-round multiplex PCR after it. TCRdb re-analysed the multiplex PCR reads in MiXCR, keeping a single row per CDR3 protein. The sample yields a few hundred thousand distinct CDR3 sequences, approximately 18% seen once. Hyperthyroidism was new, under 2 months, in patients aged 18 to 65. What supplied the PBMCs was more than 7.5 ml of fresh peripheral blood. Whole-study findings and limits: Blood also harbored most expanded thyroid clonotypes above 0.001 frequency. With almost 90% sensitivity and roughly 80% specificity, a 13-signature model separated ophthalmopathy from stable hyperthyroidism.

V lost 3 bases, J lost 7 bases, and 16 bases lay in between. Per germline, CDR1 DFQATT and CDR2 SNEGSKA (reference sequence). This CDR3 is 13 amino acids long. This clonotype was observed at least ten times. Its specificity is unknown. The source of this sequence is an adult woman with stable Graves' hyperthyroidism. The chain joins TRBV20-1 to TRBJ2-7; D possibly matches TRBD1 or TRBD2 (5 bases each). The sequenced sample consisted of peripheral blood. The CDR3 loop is CSASPRDEPEQYF. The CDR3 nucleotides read TGCAGTGCTAGCCCTAGGGACGAGCCGGAGCAGTACTTC.